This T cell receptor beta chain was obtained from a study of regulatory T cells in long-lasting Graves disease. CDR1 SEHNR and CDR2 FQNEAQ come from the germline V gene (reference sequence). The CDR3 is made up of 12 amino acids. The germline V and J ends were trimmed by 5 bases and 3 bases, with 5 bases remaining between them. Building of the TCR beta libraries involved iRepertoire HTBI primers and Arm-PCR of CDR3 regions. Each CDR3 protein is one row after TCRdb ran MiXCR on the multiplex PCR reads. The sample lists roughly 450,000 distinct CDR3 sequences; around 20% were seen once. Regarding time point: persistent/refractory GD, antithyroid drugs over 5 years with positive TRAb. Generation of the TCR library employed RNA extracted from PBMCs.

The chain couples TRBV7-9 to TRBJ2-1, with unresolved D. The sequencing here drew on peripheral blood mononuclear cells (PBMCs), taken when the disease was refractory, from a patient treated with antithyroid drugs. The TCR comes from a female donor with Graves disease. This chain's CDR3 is CASSRIYNEQFF. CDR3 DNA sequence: TGTGCCAGCAGCCGTATCTACAATGAGCAGTTCTTC.